This section outlines one T cell receptor (beta chain) sequence together with its context. The antigen is unknown. The same CDR3 also results from other DNA sequences found in this sample. This entry belongs to a study of shared clonotypes between healthy human individuals. Trimming cost V 2 bases and J 4 bases, with 10 bases left between them. This CDR3 has 14 residues. In germline, CDR1 is SGHDT, CDR2 YYEEEE. Study-wide results and caveats: The low donor count limited represented genetic and exposure-history diversity. The study generally estimated greater richness for naive than memory subsets.

Several immunoSEQ 96-well plates shared each subset's DNA, each plate a replicate. Here immunoSEQ multiplex PCR was the method, and the copy in TCRdb shows in-frame clones only, minus some. The table includes a few million clones, approximately 95% detected once. Sample: naive CD4+ T cells sorted from blood. Described subset: CD45RA+ positively selected. The TCR comes from a man between 18 and 35 years old in good health. The chain employs TRBV5-6 and TRBJ2-1, with D hard to call. The CDR3 nucleotides read TGTGCCAGCAGCTTAGGTGGTCTGTACAATGAGCAGTTCTTC. Encoded protein: CASSLGGLYNEQFF.